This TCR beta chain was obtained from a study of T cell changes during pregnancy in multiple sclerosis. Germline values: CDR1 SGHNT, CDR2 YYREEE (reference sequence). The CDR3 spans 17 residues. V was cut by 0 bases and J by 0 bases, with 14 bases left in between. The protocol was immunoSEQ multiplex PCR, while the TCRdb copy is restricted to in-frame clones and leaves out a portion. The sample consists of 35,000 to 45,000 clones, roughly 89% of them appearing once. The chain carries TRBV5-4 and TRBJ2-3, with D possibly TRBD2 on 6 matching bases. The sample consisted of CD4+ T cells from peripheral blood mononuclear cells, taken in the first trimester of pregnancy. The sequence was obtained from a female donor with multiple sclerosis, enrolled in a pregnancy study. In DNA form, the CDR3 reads TGTGCCAGCAGCTTGGGTGTAGGCGGGACTAGCACAGATACGCAGTATTTT. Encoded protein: CASSLGVGGTSTDTQYF.